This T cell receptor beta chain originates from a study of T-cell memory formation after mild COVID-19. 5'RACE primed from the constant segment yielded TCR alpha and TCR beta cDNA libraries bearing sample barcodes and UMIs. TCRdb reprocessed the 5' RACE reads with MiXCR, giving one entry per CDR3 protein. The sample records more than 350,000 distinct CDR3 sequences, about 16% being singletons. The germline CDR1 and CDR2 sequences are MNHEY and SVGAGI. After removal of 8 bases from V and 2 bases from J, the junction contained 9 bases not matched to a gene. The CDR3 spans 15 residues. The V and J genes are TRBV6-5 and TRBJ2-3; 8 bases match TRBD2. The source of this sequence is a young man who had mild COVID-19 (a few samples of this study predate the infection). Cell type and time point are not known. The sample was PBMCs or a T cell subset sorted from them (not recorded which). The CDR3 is CASGYSGGITDTQYF. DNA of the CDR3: TGTGCCAGCGGGTACTCGGGGGGGATCACAGATACGCAGTATTTT.